This section outlines one T cell receptor (beta chain) sequence together with its context. This clone came up a few times. Its target antigen remains unknown. No quality values exist for individual bases; no much larger clone is one base distant. In total, 500 to 700 healthy bone marrow donors made up the cohort. At the time of sampling, all cohort members were nominally healthy, though unrecorded immune exposures were likely present. The donor tested CMV seropositive and was one of the 289 seropositive cohort members. Each donor provided a peripheral blood sample, and peripheral blood mononuclear cells were used for TCR beta sequencing. Genomic DNA extraction from the blood cell samples was performed with the Qiagen DNeasy Blood Extraction Kit. This sample is drawn from a study of cytomegalovirus exposure and HLA in healthy donors (dated by TCRdb to about 2017). Study-level background: According to an earlier analysis of 587 of the donors, about 179 million T cells yielded over 90 million unique TCR beta sequences and 250 to 350 Gb of sequence data. An early release covering over 500 HLA-typed donors comprised around 300 gigabases of sequencing data and about 90 million unique TCR sequences. Among the approximately 400 genotyped donors, 75% to 90% belonged to the genetic ancestry cluster associated with self-reported Caucasian donors. The study aimed to test whether signatures of past pathogen exposure could be identified by cataloging public T cell receptors. The study profiled the T cell repertoires of 500 to 800 subjects by immunosequencing and related them to cytomegalovirus serostatus. In addition to the first cohort of about 650 subjects, a separate validation cohort of 120 different subjects was used. To predict cytomegalovirus infection status, the study brought together high-throughput TCR immunosequencing, statistical association of individual TCRs with disease status, and machine learning. A later analysis re-examined previously published TCR beta repertoires from just over 650 donors and added high-resolution HLA genotyping to investigate patterns of TCR occurrence. Rather than drawing on any new phenotypic data, the later analysis identified candidate immune exposures from TCR beta sequences and the way those sequences occurred across donors. An earlier analysis of about 600 of the donors used high-throughput TCR beta sequencing to judge whether each TCR beta V gene segment behaved as functional or pseudogenic. Donor age, sex, ethnicity and CMV serostatus were collected together with the repertoire data. Genome-wide SNP genotypes for about 65% of the 666 donors were used in a later genetic analysis, which treated that subset as a discovery cohort. All discovery cohort repertoires had been generated on a single sequencing platform. Class I and class II HLA loci were covered by the typing at four-digit resolution. Typing coverage differed by locus: A, B, C, DRB1 and DQB1 were typed in about 629-630 donors, DQA1 in about 500, DPA1 in some 570, and DPB1 in about 450. Roughly 5 DR-DQ haplotypes were handled as single units for association and clustering, since linkage in the cohort was strong. Among almost 400 genotyped donors of the cohort, an average of approximately 240,000 unique TCR beta nucleotide sequences were sequenced per donor, around 18% of them non-productive. Results the study describes overall, beyond this receptor: A group of highly shared sequence variants was considered likely to be a technical artifact of the sequencing pipeline. According to a later analysis, TCR association rates differed among HLA loci, with DRB1 alleles showing the most associated TCRs and HLA-C alleles showing the fewest. The authors suggested that the approach could potentially be generalized to other disease states and immunological phenotypes. This cohort had only TCR beta chains sequenced, and the lack of alpha or paired-chain data limited which features could be detected. The presence/absence analyses assumed that sequencing depth was roughly uniform across donors, and that assumption may not be true. Broadly in line with IMGT annotations, most TCR beta V segments showed up in productive rearrangements about 90% or about 30% of the time in an earlier analysis of about 500 of the donors. Most TCR sequences were observed very rarely across donors, whereas some public TCRs were present in many individuals. Because HLA typing was missing for some donors at each locus, association tests included only the typed subset. The earlier analysis of 587 of the donors excluded seventeen rarely observed V segments, including chromosome 9 orphons, because counts were too low. At a false discovery rate of 0.05, a later analysis linked some 18,000 TCR beta sequences to specific HLA alleles. In a later genetic analysis, fewer N-insertions in productive TCRs were reported among donors in an Asian-associated ancestry cluster than the approximately 710-donor mean. Three of the identified cytomegalovirus-associated TCR beta chains were confirmed in vitro to be specific for cytomegalovirus antigens. Cytomegalovirus status was reported to be diagnosed by the classifier with high specificity and sensitivity in both the original and validation cohorts. A further reported finding was that TCR beta sequences accurately predicted the HLA-A and HLA-B alleles for most subjects in the first cohort. Correlated functional status among segregating V segments might reflect linkage disequilibrium, but an unknown experimental factor could not be ruled out. According to a later analysis, most CMV-associated TCR beta chains appeared to be HLA-restricted, and the HLA associations seemed to be driven largely by CMV exposure. When HLA alleles, especially DR and DQ, strongly co-occurred, attributing TCR associations to individual alleles was difficult. In a later analysis, HLA-associated TCR beta chains showed more clonal expansion and lower generation probabilities than non-associated chains that were equally common. Because the 87-base-pair reads could not distinguish some IMGT-functional V segments, including TRBV6-2 and TRBV6-3, those segments were excluded. A later genetic analysis associated a missense DCLRE1C variant with V-gene and J-gene trimming of TCR beta chains, and an independent cohort replicated the association. The study gave a list of roughly 150 TCR beta chains associated with cytomegalovirus. Several of the top co-occurrence clusters appeared to be linked to parvovirus B19, influenza, CMV and Epstein-Barr virus, according to a later analysis. Immune exposure information for the cohort was limited to CMV serostatus.

CDR1 and CDR2 (LNHDA, SQIVND) derive from the germline V gene (reference sequence). Taken from cysteine to phenylalanine, the CDR3 has 12 residues. Only the CDR3 region is kept as DNA, spanning 36 bases read in frame from base 1. V sheds 7 bases and J sheds 4 bases, leaving 10 bases between their ends. Libraries were built with the immunoSEQ multiplex PCR assay. For the multiplex PCR, a mixture combining 60 forward primers for TCR Vbeta segments and 13 reverse primers for TCR Jbeta segments was used. The CDR3 region of rearranged TCR beta genes was amplified from genomic DNA by a multiplex PCR assay. The amplified TCR beta libraries were sequenced on the Illumina HiSeq System as 87-base-pair reads. In the authors' own workflow: A later analysis counted 75 million to 100 million unique TCR beta chains across the 550 to 750 repertoires, and 9.5 million to 11 million of these chains were shared by at least two donors. Raw reads were error-corrected and collapsed into unique sequences by a nearest-neighbor algorithm in which closely related sequences were merged to remove PCR and sequencing errors. To assign V, D and J gene segments, CDR3 sequences were aligned to IMGT reference sequences. For a sequence to be retained, a match of at least six nucleotides was required to both a V gene segment and a J gene segment. A rearrangement was called productive if the CDR3 had no stop codons and remained in frame with V and J, and every other rearrangement was called non-productive. CDR3 was defined according to IMGT convention as the region running from the second conserved V-encoded cysteine to the conserved J-encoded phenylalanine. The earlier analysis of 587 of the donors excluded sequences that lacked an unambiguous match to a single V gene segment. An earlier analysis of approximately 590 of the donors classified V segments as functional when productive rearrangements were above 56.7% and as segregating when the standard deviation between donors was above 5%. A statistical classification framework was built to diagnose cytomegalovirus status from the catalog of TCR beta chain sequences. In a later analysis, TCR nucleotide sequences were compared against IMGT/GENE-DB human TR gene sequences so that V and J genes could be assigned. In a later analysis, CDR3 sequences and most-parsimonious VDJ recombination scenarios were assigned using the TCRdist pipeline. In a later analysis, each TCR beta chain was defined by its CDR3 amino acid sequence together with its V-gene family, and reads without a unique V-gene family were excluded. In a later analysis, fewer than 650 highly shared, low-generation-probability nucleotide sequences were removed to address suspected cross-contamination and a sequencing artifact. In a later analysis, a clonal expansion index for each public chain was calculated from normalized within-repertoire ranks of inferred template counts. A later analysis computed generation probabilities with a VDJ recombination model fitted to out-of-frame rearrangements, and checked the results against IGoR. Hypergeometric tests were used in a later analysis to score TCR-TCR, TCR-HLA and TCR-CMV co-occurrence, with a repertoire-size bias correction applied to the TCR pairs. To estimate false discovery rates, a later analysis permuted the HLA or CMV assignments 20 times. In a later analysis, co-occurring TCRs were grouped with DBSCAN, and TCRdist sequence similarity was added when clustering was performed within HLA-allele-positive subsets. Repertoires with fewer than 30,000 or more than 120,000 public chains, plus five repertoires with anomalous nucleotide sharing, were excluded from co-occurrence clustering. TCRdb limited this immuneACCESS table to in-frame rearrangements with V and J called. A share of clones is missing; checked studies link under half to unresolved V genes, and the rest is unexplained. D and trimming were read from the DNA, whereas the V and J calls and clone size are those reported in that table. The table for this sample lists around 130,000 clones; roughly four fifths of them were counted only once. Under 7% of the sample rests with the top ten.

The receptor was derived from a woman in her 40s in good health and CMV-seropositive. Sample: PBMCs. The V and J genes are TRBV19 and TRBJ1-2; the D segment could be TRBD1, given 5 matching bases. Here is the DNA: TGTGCCAGTACCCTCGGGGGCTATGGCTACACCTTC. Translated, this gives CASTLGGYGYTF.